This is a list of T cell receptor beta chains from one sample in a study of T cells in localized non-small cell lung cancer. Clones were sequenced by immunoSEQ multiplex PCR, and TCRdb holds only the in-frame ones, with some missing. The sample lists 34,000 or so clones, roughly 93% seen once, with around 8% in the top ten. The specimen comprised peripheral blood, sampled before any cancer treatment. The receptors stem from a female donor older than 55 with stage I lung adenocarcinoma. Each CDR3 is given with its conserved first and last residue. D genes are given only for firm matches. Some rows mark clone size as missing; the rest say once, few, many or name a class of expanded clone.

abundance	j_gene	d_gene	v_gene	CDR3nt	CDR3aa
NA	TRBJ1-2	NA	TRBV7-9	TGTGCCAGCAGATCAGTAGATGGCTACACCTTC	CASRSVDGYTF
NA	TRBJ2-3	TRBD2	TRBV7-2	TGTGCCAGCAGCTTAGACGAGGCGGGGGGCACAGATACGCAGTATTTT	CASSLDEAGGTDTQYF
NA	TRBJ2-3	TRBD2	TRBV7-3	TGTGCCAGCAGCTTAGGGCCCCATGGCGGGAGGGCTAGCACAGATACGCAGTATTTT	CASSLGPHGGRASTDTQYF
once	TRBJ2-3	NA	TRBV11-1	TGTGCCAGCAGCCCCTCCGGTGCGGGGGCCTCCACAGATACGCAGTATTTT	CASSPSGAGASTDTQYF
once	TRBJ2-2	TRBD2	TRBV9	TGTGCCAGCAGCGTAGAAATACTAGCGGGAAACACCGGGGAGCTGTTTTTT	CASSVEILAGNTGELFF
NA	TRBJ2-3	TRBD1	TRBV5-1	TGCGCCAGCAGCCCGGGACAGACTAGCACAGATACGCAGTATTTT	CASSPGQTSTDTQYF
NA	TRBJ2-5	TRBD2	TRBV10-2	TGCGCCAGCGGGGGGGGAGAGACCCAGTACTTC	CASGGGETQYF
NA	TRBJ1-1	TRBD1	TRBV5-4	TGTGCCAGCAGCGGGGGACAGTCGAACACTGAAGCTTTCTTT	CASSGGQSNTEAFF
NA	TRBJ1-6	TRBD1	TRBV5-1	TGCGCCAGCAGCTTGGAGGGACAGGGGAATTCACCCCTCCACTTT	CASSLEGQGNSPLHF
NA	TRBJ2-1	NA	TRBV28	TGTGCCAGCAGTGGAGGTGAGCAGTTCTTC	CASSGGEQFF
NA	TRBJ1-2	TRBD1	TRBV19	TGTGCCAGTAGTACCACCGGGACAGCTAAACCTTATGGCTACACCTTC	CASSTTGTAKPYGYTF
NA	TRBJ1-1	TRBD1	TRBV7-2	TGTGCCAGCAGCTTAGCGCTACAGGGGGCTCGTGTCACTGAAGCTTTCTTT	CASSLALQGARVTEAFF
NA	TRBJ2-2	NA	TRBV6-5	TGTGCCAGCAGTACCCGGACAGATTACACCGGGGAGCTGTTTTTT	CASSTRTDYTGELFF
NA	TRBJ2-5	NA	TRBV19	TGTGCCAGTAGTTCCCGACAGGTACAAGAGACCCAGTACTTC	CASSSRQVQETQYF
NA	TRBJ2-1	TRBD1	TRBV7-9	TGTGCCAGCAGCGCGACAGGGGTTAACCAGTTCTTC	CASSATGVNQFF
NA	TRBJ1-1	NA	TRBV27	TGTGCCAGCAGTTCTCGCCCTGAAGCTTTCTTT	CASSSRPEAFF
once	TRBJ2-5	NA	TRBV7-2	TGTGCCAGCAGCTTAGACAGACTTGGGGGCCAAGAGACCCAGTACTTC	CASSLDRLGGQETQYF
NA	TRBJ1-3	TRBD1	TRBV18	TGTGCCAGCTCACCCCAGGACAGGGTGCGTGGAAACACCATATATTTT	CASSPQDRVRGNTIYF
NA	TRBJ2-1	NA	TRBV4-2	TGTGCCAGCAGCCCGGGCGTCCTTAATTACAATGAGCAGTTCTTC	CASSPGVLNYNEQFF
NA	TRBJ2-7	NA	TRBV5-4	TGTGCCAGCAGCCCGGGGGGGACAGGGTTATTATACGAGCAGTACTTC	CASSPGGTGLLYEQYF
once	TRBJ1-1	NA	TRBV4-3	TGCGCCAGCAGCCAAGGAAACCCCTCGCTCGACACTGAAGCTTTCTTT	CASSQGNPSLDTEAFF
few	TRBJ1-1	NA	TRBV6-5	TGTGCCAGCCACGGTTCTTGGACTGAAGCTTTCTTT	CASHGSWTEAFF
NA	TRBJ2-3	TRBD2	TRBV6-1	TGTGCCAGCAGTGATCAAGGGAGGGGTAGCACAGATACGCAGTATTTT	CASSDQGRGSTDTQYF
few	TRBJ2-3	NA	TRBV7-6	TGTGCCAGCAGCCCCGGGACTTCCACAGATACGCAGTATTTT	CASSPGTSTDTQYF
NA	TRBJ2-3	NA	TRBV11-2	TGTGCCAGCAGCTTAGGGACTTCTTGGGATACGCAGTATTTT	CASSLGTSWDTQYF
NA	TRBJ2-1	TRBD2	TRBV5-4	TGTGCCAGCAGCTTGCCACTAGCGGGGAACAATGAGCAGTTCTTC	CASSLPLAGNNEQFF
NA	TRBJ2-3	NA	TRBV30	TGTGCCTGGAGTACCCGCGTGGGTATAACAGATACGCAGTATTTT	CAWSTRVGITDTQYF
NA	TRBJ1-4	NA	TRBV5-6	TGTGCCAGCAGCTACGATCCGGGACAACGAAATGAAAAACTGTTTTTT	CASSYDPGQRNEKLFF
once	TRBJ2-2	TRBD2	TRBV9	TGTGCCAGCAGCGTTAGGACTAGCTCCGGGGAGCTGTTTTTT	CASSVRTSSGELFF
NA	TRBJ1-3	NA	TRBV5-6	TGTGCCAGCAGCTTGAGGGCAGGGAGGAACACCATATATTTT	CASSLRAGRNTIYF
NA	TRBJ1-5	TRBD1	TRBV27	TGTGCCAGCAGTCCCGACAGGGGGCAGGATCAGCCCCAGCATTTT	CASSPDRGQDQPQHF
NA	TRBJ1-1	TRBD1	TRBV19	TGTGCCAGTAGTATCCCCTCCCGGACAGGGGAATCTTTCTTT	CASSIPSRTGESFF
NA	TRBJ1-1	NA	TRBV7-9	TGTGCCAGCAGCCCCCAGCGAGGGAGGACTGAAGCTTTCTTT	CASSPQRGRTEAFF
NA	TRBJ2-1	NA	TRBV7-3	TGTGCCAGCAGCCGTGTAGCCAGGTCCTACAATGAGCAGTTCTTC	CASSRVARSYNEQFF
NA	TRBJ2-5	TRBD1	TRBV9	TGTGCCAGCAGCGCAGAAGGGAACAGGGGCGAAGGGACCCAGTACTTC	CASSAEGNRGEGTQYF
once	TRBJ2-2	TRBD1	TRBV27	TGTGCCAGCAGTTTAGTGGTGGGGACAGGGACCGGGGAGCTGTTTTTT	CASSLVVGTGTGELFF
NA	TRBJ2-7	NA	TRBV6-1	TGTGCCAGCAGTGAAGCGCCGGGACACGAGCAGTACTTC	CASSEAPGHEQYF
NA	TRBJ2-7	NA	TRBV7-8	TGTGCCAGCAGCTTAGTCAGGGAAGGGTACGAGCAGTACTTC	CASSLVREGYEQYF
NA	TRBJ2-1	TRBD2	TRBV2	TGTGCCAGCAGTGAAAGGAGCGGGGGGTACAATGAGCAGTTCTTC	CASSERSGGYNEQFF
NA	TRBJ2-2	TRBD2	TRBV5-4	TGTGCCAGCAGCCTAGCGGGGGGGGTCACCGGGGAGCTGTTTTTT	CASSLAGGVTGELFF
once	TRBJ1-1	NA	TRBV2	TGTGCCAGCAGGATGGAAGGGGGGACACCGAACACTGAAGCTTTCTTT	CASRMEGGTPNTEAFF
NA	TRBJ2-2	NA	TRBV4-2	TGTGCCAGCAGCGGAACGCCTCGCGGGTTGGGGACCGGGGAGCTGTTTTTT	CASSGTPRGLGTGELFF
NA	TRBJ1-2	TRBD1	TRBV5-6	TGTGCCAGCAGCTTAGACAGGGCGTGGGGCTACACCTTC	CASSLDRAWGYTF
once	TRBJ2-3	TRBD2	TRBV30	TGTGCCTCAGGACTAGCGGGGGCAAAGAGCACGCAGTATTTT	CASGLAGAKSTQYF
NA	TRBJ1-4	NA	TRBV4-3	TGCGCCAGCAGCCCTAGTACAAGCCTAAATGAAAAACTGTTTTTT	CASSPSTSLNEKLFF
few	TRBJ1-5	TRBD1	TRBV30	TGTGCCTGGACGACAGGGGGCAATCAGCCCCAGCATTTT	CAWTTGGNQPQHF
NA	TRBJ2-3	TRBD1	TRBV9	TGTGCCAGCAGCGTAGGACAGGGGGATAGAGATACGCAGTATTTT	CASSVGQGDRDTQYF
NA	TRBJ1-3	NA	TRBV6-5	TGTGCCAGCAGTTACTCGGGCTTCTCTGGAAACACCATATATTTT	CASSYSGFSGNTIYF
NA	TRBJ2-3	NA	TRBV7-2	TGTGCCAGCAGCGCTAGCACAGATACGCAGTATTTT	CASSASTDTQYF
once	TRBJ2-1	TRBD1	TRBV5-4	TGTGCCAGCAGCTTGGGACAGGGGGCCTACAATGAGCAGTTCTTC	CASSLGQGAYNEQFF
NA	TRBJ1-5	TRBD1	TRBV27	TGTGCCAGCAGAGCTACAGGGGTGGAATTGTCGAATAGCAATCAGCCCCAGCATTTT	CASRATGVELSNSNQPQHF
NA	TRBJ1-5	TRBD1	TRBV6-5	TGTGCCAGCAAACCGACAGGGTATTCGAATCAGCCCCAGCATTTT	CASKPTGYSNQPQHF
NA	TRBJ2-1	NA	TRBV27	TGTGCCAGCAGCCCAAACGACCGGGGACCTGGGGCCAATGAGCAGTTCTTC	CASSPNDRGPGANEQFF
NA	TRBJ2-5	TRBD2	TRBV7-9	TGTGCCAGCAGCTTACCGGGACTAGCGGGAGGGCCTCCGACTGAGACCCAGTACTTC	CASSLPGLAGGPPTETQYF
NA	TRBJ2-5	TRBD1	TRBV5-4	TGTGCCAGCACCACAGGGGGCGAAGAGACCCAGTACTTC	CASTTGGEETQYF
NA	TRBJ1-2	NA	TRBV6-5	TGTGCCAGCAGTTACCGGGGTAGAAACTATGGCTACACCTTC	CASSYRGRNYGYTF
once	TRBJ2-1	NA	TRBV28	TGTGCCAGCAGTTTAAGGGGTGATGAGCAGTTCTTC	CASSLRGDEQFF